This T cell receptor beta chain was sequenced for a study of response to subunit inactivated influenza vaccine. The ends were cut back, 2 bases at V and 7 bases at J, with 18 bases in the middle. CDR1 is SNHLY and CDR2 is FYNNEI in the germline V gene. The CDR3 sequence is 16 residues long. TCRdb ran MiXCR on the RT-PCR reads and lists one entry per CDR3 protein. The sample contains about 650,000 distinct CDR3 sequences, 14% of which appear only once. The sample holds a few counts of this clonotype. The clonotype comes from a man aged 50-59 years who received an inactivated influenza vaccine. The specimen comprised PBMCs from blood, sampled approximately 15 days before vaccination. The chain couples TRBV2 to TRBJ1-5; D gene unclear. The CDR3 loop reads CASSESRGYLYQPQHF. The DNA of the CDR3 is TGTGCCAGCAGTGAATCTAGAGGGTATCTATACCAGCCCCAGCATTTT.